These 24 T cell receptor beta chains were sequenced from one sample in a study of blood T cell repertoires in COVID-19. The protocol was immunoSEQ multiplex PCR, while the TCRdb copy is restricted to in-frame clones and leaves out a portion. The sample includes 150,000 to 200,000 clones, more than 70% of them seen just once. Specimen: peripheral blood. The receptors were gathered from a woman between 65 and 79 years old who had recovered from COVID-19.

The rearrangement joins TRBV6-5 to TRBJ1-2, with D tentatively TRBD1 (5 bases). Germline assignment: CDR1 MNHEY and CDR2 SVGAGI. The V gene lost 6 bases and the J gene lost 7 bases, with 18 bases spanning the gap. The CDR3 contains 14 residues. CDR3 nucleotides: TGTGCCAGCAGACGCCCCGGGGCCGGGGGTGGCTACACCTTC. Translated, it gives CASRRPGAGGGYTF.

The chain carries TRBV30 and TRBJ1-6; D gene ambiguous. V shed 3 bases and J shed 13 bases, with 16 bases lying between them. This CDR3 comprises 13 residues. In germline, CDR1 is GTSNPN, CDR2 SVGIG (reference sequence). CDR3 coding DNA: TGTGCCTGGAGCCGGAGGGCCGGCGGGCCCCTCCACTTT. It translates to CAWSRRAGGPLHF.

As concerns this clone: Other nucleotide sequences in the sample specify the same CDR3. DNA of the CDR3: TGTGCCAGCAGTCGCCAGGGGGCAGGCTACGAGCAGTACTTC. It specifies CASSRQGAGYEQYF. The chain uses TRBV6-5 and TRBJ2-7; 8 bases align to TRBD1. The CDR3 is 14 residues long. Unmatched junction bases numbered 6, after V lost 5 bases and J lost 3 bases. Germline-derived CDR1 and CDR2 are MNHEY and SVGAGI.

V is TRBV2 and J is TRBJ2-2; 8 bases fit TRBD2. Germline values: CDR1 SNHLY, CDR2 FYNNEI. With V trimmed by 11 bases and J by 7 bases, 9 bases remained unmatched. The CDR3 sequence is 13 residues long. The chain's CDR3 is CAGGLESDGELFF. Written as DNA, the CDR3 is TGTGCCGGGGGACTAGAGTCTGACGGGGAGCTGTTTTTT.

The rearrangement links TRBV2 to TRBJ1-1; D perhaps matches TRBD1 (6 bases). Germline-derived CDR1 and CDR2 are SNHLY and FYNNEI. Trimming cost V 7 bases and J 10 bases, with 16 bases left between them. This CDR3 contains 12 residues. The DNA of the CDR3 is TGTGCCAGCACCCGGACAGCCAGCCCAGCTTTCTTT. It codes for CASTRTASPAFF.

J is TRBJ1-5 and V is TRBV4-1, with TRBD1 matching 7 bases. Germline trimming cut 4 bases from V and 2 bases from J; bases unmatched to any gene: 5. The CDR3 length is 15 residues. Germline V gives CDR1 MGHRA, CDR2 YSYEKL. This chain's CDR3 is CASSPRDSGNQPQHF. The CDR3 region has the DNA TGCGCCAGCAGCCCCCGGGACAGTGGCAATCAGCCCCAGCATTTT.

This clone was detected a few times. The J gene is TRBJ2-2, the V gene TRBV2, with 7 bases fitting TRBD2. Germline V gene data show CDR1 as SNHLY and CDR2 as FYNNEI. The V gene end was trimmed by 11 bases and the J gene end by 7 bases; junction bases not matched to a gene: 7. The CDR3 consists of 12 residues. CDR3 bases: TGTGCCGGCACTAGCGCCGGCGGGGAGCTGTTTTTT. It specifies CAGTSAGGELFF.

The chain is built from TRBV29-1 and TRBJ1-4; D is perhaps TRBD1 (5 bases). Germline V gene sequence: CDR1 SQVTM, CDR2 ANQGSEA. The CDR3 spans 13 residues. V was clipped by 5 bases and J by 5 bases, with 12 bases between them. CDR3 amino acids: CSVRDRPNEKLFF. CDR3 coding DNA: TGCAGCGTTAGAGACAGACCGAATGAAAAACTGTTTTTT.

The CDR3 nucleotides read TGTGCCAGCCAACAGGGACAGGGCATCGGAAACACCATATATTTT. This sequence encodes CASQQGQGIGNTIYF. The rearrangement links TRBV27 to TRBJ1-3, with TRBD1 matching 9 bases. CDR1 is MNHEY, CDR2 SMNVEV, per germline (reference sequence). V shed 8 bases and J 4 bases; nucleotides not matched to a gene: 9. The CDR3 length is 15 residues.

The J gene is TRBJ1-2, the V gene TRBV15; the D gene is possibly TRBD1 (5 bases). The V gene lost 1 base and the J gene lost 8 bases, with 17 bases spanning the gap. The CDR3 sequence is 15 residues long. From germline, CDR1 is LNHNV and CDR2 YYDKDF (reference sequence). CDR3 amino acids: CATSRAPFGGSGYTF. CDR3 nucleotides: TGTGCCACCAGCAGAGCCCCTTTCGGGGGGAGCGGCTACACCTTC.

V usage is TRBV4-2 and J usage is TRBJ1-6, with 9 bases that match TRBD1. J was trimmed by 10 bases and V by 3 bases; bases with no gene match: 10. This CDR3 is built from 16 residues. The V gene's germline CDR1 is LGHNA and CDR2 YNFKEQ. Here the CDR3 reads CASSHATGGSRSPLHF. In DNA form, the CDR3 reads TGTGCCAGCAGCCACGCCACAGGGGGCAGTCGGTCACCCCTCCACTTT.

The chain is built from TRBV9 and TRBJ1-2, with 7 bases matching TRBD1. Germline CDR1 SGDLS, CDR2 YYNGEE. The CDR3 covers 14 residues. V trimming: 6 bases; J trimming: 4 bases; junction bases outside the gene matches: 9. As DNA, the CDR3 is TGTGCCAGCACCCTAGGGGGCAGCCTCTATGGCTACACCTTC. The encoded protein is CASTLGGSLYGYTF.

This chain uses TRBV30 with TRBJ2-3; no reliable D call. The ends were cut back, 0 bases at V and 8 bases at J, with 3 bases in the middle. There are 10 residues in the CDR3. CDR1 is GTSNPN and CDR2 is SVGIG in the germline V gene (reference sequence). The CDR3 here is CAWSVGTQYF. In DNA, the CDR3 is TGTGCCTGGAGTGTCGGTACGCAGTATTTT.

The J gene is TRBJ2-3, the V gene TRBV4-1, with D maybe TRBD1 (6 bases). The CDR3 is made up of 16 amino acids. The V end lost 7 bases, the J end lost 0 bases, and 17 bases lay between the germline ends. Germline V gene data show CDR1 as MGHRA and CDR2 as YSYEKL. CDR3 protein: CASTARGWGSTDTQYF. The DNA of the CDR3 is TGCGCCAGCACCGCGAGGGGGTGGGGTAGCACAGATACGCAGTATTTT.

This chain links TRBV5-1 with TRBJ2-4; D is perhaps TRBD1 (6 bases). There are 16 residues in the CDR3. The germline gives CDR1 SGHRS, CDR2 YFSETQ. Trimming left V 0 bases short and J 7 bases short, with 17 bases between. CDR3 loop: CASSLEAGQGWNIQYF. Here the CDR3 DNA reads TGCGCCAGCAGCTTGGAGGCAGGGCAGGGGTGGAACATTCAGTACTTC.

The V call is TRBV6-5, the J call TRBJ1-2; D is unresolved. Germline V gene data show CDR1 as MNHEY and CDR2 as SVGAGI. The CDR3 consists of 14 residues. Between the trimmed V and J ends, which lost 4 bases and 5 bases, there was a span of 14 bases. The CDR3 DNA sequence: TGTGCCAGCAGTTTACCCCTGGGCGCGTATGGCTACACCTTC. It specifies CASSLPLGAYGYTF.

This clone was seen only a few times. The chain employs TRBV5-4 and TRBJ2-5, with 13 positions matching TRBD2. The germline CDR1 and CDR2 sequences are SGHNT and YYREEE (reference sequence). Trimming cost V 4 bases and J 5 bases; bases outside gene matches: 5. The CDR3 extends over 15 amino acids. The DNA for the CDR3 is TGTGCCAGCAGCGAGCAGACTAGCGGGAGGGAGACCCAGTACTTC. Amino acids: CASSEQTSGRETQYF.

The V call is TRBV18, the J call TRBJ2-2; 7 bases are shared with TRBD1. Losses at the gene ends were 5 bases for V and 5 bases for J; bases not matched to a gene: 11. Germline V lookup: CDR1 KGHSH, CDR2 LQKENI. The CDR3 runs to 16 residues. CDR3 DNA sequence: TGTGCCAGCTCAACCGACAGGGCCATATTGACCGGGGAGCTGTTTTTT. It is translated as CASSTDRAILTGELFF. The full variable domain, rest sourced from reference TRBV18 and TRBJ2-2, is NAGVMQNPRHLVRRRGQEARLRCSPMKGHSHVYWYRQLPEEGLKFMVYLQKENIIDESGMPKERFSAEFPKEGPSILRIQQVVRGDSAAYFCASSTDRAILTGELFFGEGSRLTVL.

The rearrangement uses TRBV28 and TRBJ2-1, with D possibly matching TRBD2 (5 bases). V lost 6 bases, J lost 7 bases, and 19 bases lay in between. Germline-derived CDR1 and CDR2 are MDHEN and SYDVKM. CDR3 length: 15 residues. The CDR3 DNA reads TGTGCCAGCAGGGGGATCCAGCGGAGGCCGAATGAGCAGTTCTTC. Translated: CASRGIQRRPNEQFF.

The V and J genes are TRBV4-2 and TRBJ1-2, with D perhaps matching TRBD1 (6 bases). The V end was cut by 4 bases, the J end by 3 bases, with 15 bases between. The CDR3 has 15 amino acids. Germline V gene lookup returns CDR1 LGHNA and CDR2 YNFKEQ. In DNA form, the CDR3 reads TGTGCCAGCAGCCCAATCGACAGGCCCCACTATGGCTACACCTTC. This translates into CASSPIDRPHYGYTF.

The gene calls are TRBV18 and TRBJ2-1, with TRBD1 matching 9 bases. The CDR3 has 15 residues. V shed 0 bases, J shed 7 bases, and the junction held 4 bases outside the gene matches. Germline CDR1 is KGHSH and CDR2 is LQKENI. This chain's CDR3 is CASSPPTGGVNEQFF. DNA for the CDR3: TGTGCCAGCTCACCACCGACAGGGGGGGTGAATGAGCAGTTCTTC.

The genes are TRBV18 and TRBJ1-1, with D tentatively TRBD1 (6 bases). Looked up from germline, CDR1 is KGHSH and CDR2 is LQKENI. V was clipped by 3 bases and J by 6 bases, with 17 bases between them. The CDR3 consists of 15 residues. The CDR3 DNA sequence: TGTGCCAGCTCACCCCGCCCCCGGGGGGCCGCTGAAGCTTTCTTT. Translated, it gives CASSPRPRGAAEAFF.

This chain joins TRBV5-6 and TRBJ1-1; D gene unclear. Germline loops: CDR1 SGHDT, CDR2 YYEEEE. There are 14 residues in the CDR3. Deletions cut 1 base from V and 3 bases from J, with 10 bases between. In DNA form, the CDR3 reads TGTGCCAGCAGCTTGCTGGGTCGGGACACTGAAGCTTTCTTT. It yields the protein CASSLLGRDTEAFF.

In DNA form, the CDR3 reads TGTGCCAGCAGCTTGTCGGTAGCCGCTAGCACAGATACGCAGTATTTT. Its protein is CASSLSVAASTDTQYF. The V gene is TRBV11-3, the J gene TRBJ2-3; D ambiguous. CDR1 is SGHNT, CDR2 YENEEA, per germline. The CDR3 has 16 residues. Trimming stripped 3 bases from V and 0 bases from J, with 13 bases between.